The sample holds a few counts of the clone carrying this TCR beta chain. Profiled with immunoSEQ multiplex PCR; TCRdb holds only in-frame clones, not every one. The data contain over 250,000 clones, roughly 87% of them seen just once; the ten biggest clones take up about 1%. This sample is part of a study of blood T cell repertoires in COVID-19. CDR3 length: 17 residues. Germline trimming cut 4 bases from V and 5 bases from J; bases unmatched to any gene: 9. In germline, CDR1 is MNHEY, CDR2 SMNVEV (reference sequence). This chain uses TRBV27 with TRBJ2-2, with 11 bases identical to TRBD2. This clonotype was sampled from a woman aged 25-40 years who had recovered from COVID-19. Specimen: PBMCs or T cells enriched from blood (not recorded which). The CDR3 loop is CASSWRSGRAGTGELFF. Here the CDR3 DNA reads TGTGCCAGCAGTTGGCGTAGCGGGAGGGCCGGAACCGGGGAGCTGTTTTTT.